These 28 T cell receptor beta chains came from one sample sequenced in a study of a mutant IDH1 vaccine in newly diagnosed glioma. Time point indicated: baseline, week 1 (first vaccination visit). The treatment denotes: pre-vaccination baseline after standard-of-care therapy. Repertoires were generated with immunoSEQ multiplex PCR, while TCRdb's copy carries only in-frame clones and drops some. This table holds around 67,000 clones, about 86% found once. Sequencing used peripheral blood mononuclear cells (PBMCs), obtained from a glioma patient treated with radiotherapy, temozolomide or both. All receptors derive from a woman aged 18-35 years with glioma. Some clones in this sample may be carry-over from other donors' samples.

This chain uses TRBV7-8 with TRBJ2-7; D gene unclear. Germline V CDR1 and CDR2: SGHVS, FQNEAQ. The V end lost 1 base, the J end lost 3 bases, and 7 bases lay between the germline ends. CDR3 length: 13 residues. The CDR3 DNA is TGTGCCAGCAGCTTAGAGGGTGGCTACGAGCAGTACTTC. It specifies CASSLEGGYEQYF.

The gene calls are TRBV5-4 and TRBJ2-3, with 12 bases matching TRBD2. The CDR3 extends over 16 amino acids. Germline loops: CDR1 SGHNT, CDR2 YYREEE (reference sequence). V was pared by 4 bases and J by 6 bases, with 9 bases of the junction left unmatched. In DNA form, the CDR3 reads TGTGCCAGCAGCGGCACTAGCGGGGGGCCGCTCGATACGCAGTATTTT. Translated, it gives CASSGTSGGPLDTQYF. The variable domain in full, with the rest retrieved from reference TRBV5-4 and TRBJ2-3, is ETGVTQSPTHLIKTRGQQVTLRCSSQSGHNTVSWYQQALGQGPQFIFQYYREEENGRGNFPPRFSGLQFPNYSSELNVNALELDDSALYLCASSGTSGGPLDTQYFGPGTRLTVL.

The V gene is TRBV7-9, the J gene TRBJ2-7; D possibly corresponds to TRBD1 (6 bases). Germline CDR1 is SEHNR and CDR2 is FQNEAQ (reference sequence). The germline V and J ends were trimmed by 5 bases and 3 bases, with 20 bases remaining between them. The CDR3 is made up of 16 amino acids. The DNA for the CDR3 is TGTGCCAGCAGCGCCATGGACAGTTTGGGGCTCTACGAGCAGTACTTC. Translated, it gives CASSAMDSLGLYEQYF.

The V gene is TRBV5-4, the J gene TRBJ1-2; no reliable D call. V was shortened by 4 bases and J by 3 bases, with 13 bases between the two germline ends. Germline CDR1 is SGHNT and CDR2 is YYREEE (reference sequence). The CDR3 runs to 14 residues. Here the CDR3 reads CASSLSDGDYGYTF. CDR3 coding DNA: TGTGCCAGCAGCCTATCTGACGGAGACTATGGCTACACCTTC.

The chain joins TRBV4-1 to TRBJ2-2, with 7 bases fitting TRBD2. The germline CDR1 and CDR2 sequences are MGHRA and YSYEKL. After removal of 1 base from V and 3 bases from J, the junction contained 8 bases not matched to a gene. CDR3 length equals 17 residues. The DNA for the CDR3 is TGCGCCAGCAGCCAAGGGTGGGGGAGGGCCGACACCGGGGAGCTGTTTTTT. Amino acids: CASSQGWGRADTGELFF.

This chain joins TRBV5-1 and TRBJ2-2; the D call may be TRBD1 or TRBD2 (5 bases each). Trimming shortened V by 6 bases and J by 0 bases, and 9 bases separated the two germline ends. Per the germline V gene, CDR1 is SGHRS and CDR2 is YFSETQ. This CDR3 has 14 amino acids. The CDR3 loop is CASIEGPNTGELFF. The CDR3 DNA reads as TGCGCCAGCATCGAGGGACCGAACACCGGGGAGCTGTTTTTT.

The V gene is TRBV6-6, the J gene TRBJ2-7; D gene ambiguous. CDR1 MNHNY and CDR2 SVGAGI come from the germline V gene (reference sequence). Trimming cost V 6 bases and J 6 bases, with 9 bases left between them. This CDR3 contains 11 residues. The CDR3 loop reads CASSPAREQYF. The CDR3 coding sequence is TGTGCCAGCAGCCCCGCTCGCGAGCAGTACTTC.

The chain recombines TRBV5-1 with TRBJ2-1; 11 bases align to TRBD2. V lost 4 bases to trimming and J lost 3 bases; unmatched junction nucleotides: 3. Germline CDR1 reads SGHRS; CDR2 reads YFSETQ. The CDR3 loop spans 15 amino acids. The CDR3 loop is CASSVGLADYNEQFF. The CDR3 coding sequence is TGCGCCAGCAGCGTGGGACTAGCGGACTACAATGAGCAGTTCTTC.

This sequence joins TRBV19 and TRBJ1-1; TRBD1 agrees at 8 bases. The CDR3 sequence is 14 residues long. The V segment lost 3 bases and the J segment 4 bases; nucleotides outside the gene matches: 4. Germline CDR1 LNHDA, CDR2 SQIVND (reference sequence). CDR3 amino acids: CASSIGQGPTEAFF. CDR3 nucleotides: TGTGCCAGTAGTATCGGACAGGGTCCCACTGAAGCTTTCTTT.

The V and J genes are TRBV6-4 and TRBJ1-5; D call uncertain. Germline CDR1 and CDR2: MRHNA and SNTAGT. Trimming took off 4 bases at V and 2 bases at J, with 9 bases between the two ends. This CDR3 spans 14 amino acids. In nucleotides, the CDR3 is TGTGCCAGCAGTGCTCGGGGAGGCAATCAGCCCCAGCATTTT. It translates to CASSARGGNQPQHF.

J is TRBJ1-2 and V is TRBV10-3; 9 nucleotides align to TRBD1. Germline V gene sequence: CDR1 ENHRY, CDR2 SYGVKD. The CDR3 runs to 15 residues. With V trimmed by 4 bases and J by 2 bases, 5 bases remained unmatched. CDR3 residues: CAISVNRGQNYGYTF. DNA for the CDR3: TGTGCCATCAGTGTAAACAGGGGGCAAAACTATGGCTACACCTTC.

This chain connects TRBV5-5 to TRBJ1-1; D not certain. The germline V and J ends were trimmed by 7 bases and 3 bases, with 16 bases remaining between them. Per germline, CDR1 SGHKS and CDR2 YYEKEE (reference sequence). The CDR3 loop spans 14 amino acids. CDR3 DNA sequence: TGTGCCAGCGCTTTTGTCGCGGCCTACACTGAAGCTTTCTTT. This sequence encodes CASAFVAAYTEAFF. Looking up the rest from reference TRBV5-5 and TRBJ1-1 gives the full variable domain: DAGVTQSPTHLIKTRGQQVTLRCSPISGHKSVSWYQQVLGQGPQFIFQYYEKEERGRGNFPDRFSARQFPNYSSELNVNALLLGDSALYLCASAFVAAYTEAFFGQGTRLTVV.

The rearrangement joins TRBV6-5 to TRBJ2-1; 12 nucleotides line up with TRBD2. Trimming cost V 2 bases and J 7 bases; bases outside gene matches: 6. CDR1 MNHEY and CDR2 SVGAGI come from the germline V gene. The CDR3 is 16 residues long. The CDR3 protein is CASSYGRTSGTNEQFF. The CDR3, as DNA: TGTGCCAGCAGTTACGGGCGGACTAGCGGGACAAATGAGCAGTTCTTC.

This clone has a handful of counts. The chain couples TRBV6-5 to TRBJ2-3; 10 bases fit TRBD2. Germline CDR1 reads MNHEY; CDR2 reads SVGAGI. The CDR3 runs 13 residues. Trimming removed 7 bases from V and 9 bases from J; junction bases left unmatched: 7. The CDR3 reads CASKSGGGSTQYF. DNA of the CDR3: TGTGCCAGCAAAAGCGGGGGGGGTAGCACGCAGTATTTT.

This clone was recorded only once. This sequence joins TRBV6-1 and TRBJ1-2; tentative D call: TRBD1 (6 bases). Germline loops: CDR1 MNHNS, CDR2 SASEGT. Trimming removed 8 bases from V and 5 bases from J, with 15 bases in between. The CDR3 extends over 13 amino acids. DNA of the CDR3: TGTGCCAGCTACTCAGGGGCCGAATATGGCTACACCTTC. Residues: CASYSGAEYGYTF.

The V and J genes are TRBV4-1 and TRBJ1-2, with 7 bases aligning to TRBD1. V was pared by 4 bases and J by 5 bases, with 13 bases of the junction left unmatched. Germline-derived CDR1 and CDR2 are MGHRA and YSYEKL. The length of the CDR3 is 16 residues. The CDR3 nucleotides read TGCGCCAGCAGCCCCCCCGGACAGGTAAAGAGGTATGGCTACACCTTC. Protein product: CASSPPGQVKRYGYTF.

Only a few counts were recorded for this clone. V and J are TRBV4-2 and TRBJ1-1; D gene ambiguous. In germline, CDR1 is LGHNA, CDR2 YNFKEQ. V lost 0 bases to trimming and J lost 11 bases, with 16 bases between them. The CDR3 runs to 14 residues. In DNA, the CDR3 is TGTGCCAGCAGCCAAGATCCTAGGGAGTCGACGGCTTTCTTT. Its protein product is CASSQDPRESTAFF.

The rearrangement links TRBV29-1 to TRBJ2-1; TRBD2 matches 9 bases. The germline V gene encodes CDR1 SQVTM and CDR2 ANQGSEA. This CDR3 contains 13 residues. With V trimmed by 4 bases and J by 5 bases, 3 bases remained unmatched. This CDR3 is CSVALAGNNEQFF. In nucleotides, the CDR3 is TGCAGCGTTGCGCTAGCGGGGAACAATGAGCAGTTCTTC.

This chain connects TRBV25-1 to TRBJ2-7; no firm D call. The CDR3 is 13 residues long. From germline, CDR1 is MGHDK and CDR2 SYGVNS. V lost 2 bases to trimming and J lost 1 base, with 6 bases between them. Here the CDR3 reads CASSEPVSYEQYF. In DNA, the CDR3 is TGTGCCAGCAGTGAACCCGTTTCCTACGAGCAGTACTTC.

The chain combines TRBV5-4 with TRBJ2-5; TRBD2 matches 7 bases. Germline V gene sequence: CDR1 SGHNT, CDR2 YYREEE (reference sequence). This CDR3 region has 14 residues. The V segment lost 5 bases and the J segment 4 bases; nucleotides outside the gene matches: 8. This chain's CDR3 is CASRTREMGETQYF. Here the CDR3 DNA reads TGTGCCAGCAGGACGCGGGAGATGGGAGAGACCCAGTACTTC.

The chain is built from TRBV11-2 and TRBJ1-1, with D unresolved. This CDR3 has 14 amino acids. Deletions cut 0 bases from V and 3 bases from J, with 8 bases between. The germline V gene encodes CDR1 SGHAT and CDR2 FQNNGV. CDR3 amino acids: CASSLDSGYTEAFF. CDR3 coding DNA: TGTGCCAGCAGCTTAGATTCCGGCTACACTGAAGCTTTCTTT.

The chain employs TRBV25-1 and TRBJ1-5; TRBD1 is a possible D gene (6 bases). Per the germline V gene, CDR1 is MGHDK and CDR2 is SYGVNS. There are 16 residues in the CDR3. The germline V and J ends were trimmed by 5 bases and 6 bases, with 20 bases remaining between them. DNA of the CDR3: TGTGCCAGCAGTCCCCCGGGGCAGGGGCCAGGTCAGCCCCAGCATTTT. Its protein product is CASSPPGQGPGQPQHF.

J is TRBJ1-2 and V is TRBV7-9, with a possible D match to TRBD1 (6 bases). Trimming shortened V by 1 base and J by 10 bases, and 10 bases separated the two germline ends. From germline, CDR1 is SEHNR and CDR2 FQNEAQ (reference sequence). The CDR3 loop spans 12 amino acids. DNA of the CDR3: TGTGCCAGCAGCTTAGAGGCAGGGGACTACACCTTC. Its translation: CASSLEAGDYTF.

In DNA, the CDR3 is TGTGCCAGCAGCTCGACCGCGGGGCACAACACTGAAGCTTTCTTT. Amino acid sequence: CASSSTAGHNTEAFF. This chain uses TRBV7-9 with TRBJ1-1; a weak D match, TRBD1 (5 bases). V lost 4 bases, J lost 2 bases, and 14 bases lay in between. From germline, CDR1 is SEHNR and CDR2 FQNEAQ (reference sequence). This CDR3 contains 15 residues.

V and J are TRBV11-2 and TRBJ1-1; TRBD1 matches 7 bases. This CDR3 has 16 amino acids. Trimming took 4 bases from V and 5 from J; bases not matched to a gene: 13. Germline values: CDR1 SGHAT, CDR2 FQNNGV. CDR3 nucleotide sequence: TGTGCCAGCAGCTCTCCGGTTCGGCAGGGGGGTACTGAAGCTTTCTTT. It translates to CASSSPVRQGGTEAFF.

The gene calls are TRBV4-2 and TRBJ1-1, with D tentatively TRBD1 (5 bases). V dropped 0 bases and J dropped 0 bases, with 20 bases sitting between them. The CDR3 has 19 amino acids. Germline V gives CDR1 LGHNA, CDR2 YNFKEQ. The CDR3 is CASSQELVTGWAMNTEAFF. The CDR3 bases are TGTGCCAGCAGCCAAGAACTCGTCACAGGCTGGGCGATGAACACTGAAGCTTTCTTT.

A remark on this clone: The junction departs from the called germline gene at one end, perhaps through a read error. The V call is TRBV11-2, the J call TRBJ1-2; a weak D match, TRBD1 (6 bases). Germline CDR1 reads SGHAT; CDR2 reads FQNNGV. This CDR3 is built from 13 residues. The CDR3 sequence: CASSLEDRYGYTF. In DNA form, the CDR3 reads TGTGCCAGCAGCCTAGAGGACAGATATGGCTACACCTTC. The full variable domain, its missing parts supplied by reference TRBV11-2 and TRBJ1-2, is EAGVAQSPRYKIIEKRQSVAFWCNPISGHATLYWYQQILGQGPKLLIQFQNNGVVDDSQLPKDRFSAERLKGVDSTLKIQPAKLEDSAVYLCASSLEDRYGYTFGSGTRLTVV.

CDR3: CATSSTGYNEQFF. Written as DNA, the CDR3 is TGTGCCACCAGCTCCACGGGTTACAATGAGCAGTTCTTC. The chain uses TRBV15 and TRBJ2-1; D call uncertain. V was cut by 5 bases and J by 4 bases, with 9 bases left in between. This CDR3 is built from 13 residues. Germline V CDR1 and CDR2: LNHNV, YYDKDF (reference sequence).